These 32 T cell receptor beta chains were sequenced from one sample in a study of blood T cell repertoires in COVID-19. The protocol was immunoSEQ multiplex PCR, while the TCRdb copy is restricted to in-frame clones and leaves out a portion. The data show some 90,000 clones, with 75% to 90% seen just once and roughly 5.4% held by the top ten. Sequencing input: peripheral blood. These receptors were obtained from an elderly woman with active COVID-19.

This chain links TRBV7-8 with TRBJ2-1; TRBD2 matches 13 bases. CDR1 and CDR2 from the germline V gene are SGHVS and FQNEAQ. V shed 2 bases, J shed 15 bases, and the junction held 10 bases outside the gene matches. This CDR3 is 15 amino acids long. DNA for the CDR3: TGTGCCAGCAGCTTATTTGGGACTAGCGGGGTCGGAGGGTTCTTC. Translating it yields CASSLFGTSGVGGFF.

This chain connects TRBV28 to TRBJ2-7; perhaps TRBD1 as D (6 bases). The CDR3 spans 12 residues. The V end was cut by 6 bases, the J end by 4 bases, with 10 bases between. The germline gives CDR1 MDHEN, CDR2 SYDVKM. CDR3 protein: CASSQGFYEQYF. CDR3 coding DNA: TGTGCCAGCAGCCAGGGGTTTTACGAGCAGTACTTC. The variable domain in full, completed from reference TRBV28 and TRBJ2-7, reads DVKVTQSSRYLVKRTGEKVFLECVQDMDHENMFWYRQDPGLGLRLIYFSYDVKMKEKGDIPEGYSVSREKKERFSLILESASTNQTSMYLCASSQGFYEQYFGPGTRLTVT.

The chain couples TRBV5-1 to TRBJ2-7; tentative D call: TRBD1 (5 bases). Germline CDR1 and CDR2: SGHRS and YFSETQ. V lost 4 bases and J lost 2, with 10 bases in between. This CDR3 spans 13 amino acids. CDR3 sequence reads: CASSPDRPYEQYF. The CDR3 DNA reads as TGCGCCAGCAGCCCAGACAGACCCTACGAGCAGTACTTC.

This rearrangement joins TRBV2 to TRBJ1-4, with TRBD1 identical over 12 bases. V lost 6 bases and J lost 6; bases outside the gene matches: 11. This CDR3 has 17 residues. Germline V gene lookup returns CDR1 SNHLY and CDR2 FYNNEI. The CDR3 nucleotides read TGTGCCAGCAGCGCCGGGACAGGGGGCGCGGGTTATGAAAAACTGTTTTTT. It encodes CASSAGTGGAGYEKLFF.

The chain has TRBV28 and TRBJ2-7; possibly TRBD2 for D (6 bases). The germline CDR1 and CDR2 sequences are MDHEN and SYDVKM. The CDR3 loop spans 14 amino acids. Deletions cut 4 bases from V and 1 base from J, with 11 bases between. Written as DNA, the CDR3 is TGTGCCAGCAGTTCAGTAGGGACTTCCTACGAGCAGTACTTC. It is translated as CASSSVGTSYEQYF. Full variable domain (missing parts from reference TRBV28 and TRBJ2-7): DVKVTQSSRYLVKRTGEKVFLECVQDMDHENMFWYRQDPGLGLRLIYFSYDVKMKEKGDIPEGYSVSREKKERFSLILESASTNQTSMYLCASSSVGTSYEQYFGPGTRLTVT.

This clone was observed once. The chain recombines TRBV28 with TRBJ2-3; 14 positions match TRBD2. This CDR3 spans 16 amino acids. After removal of 5 bases from V and 6 bases from J, the junction contained 7 bases not matched to a gene. Per germline, CDR1 MDHEN and CDR2 SYDVKM. CDR3 residues: CASSPGLAGGLDTQYF. The CDR3 DNA follows: TGTGCCAGCAGTCCTGGACTAGCGGGAGGTTTGGATACGCAGTATTTT.

The CDR3 reads CASSPGGLAYTDTQYF. The CDR3 DNA sequence: TGTGCCAGCTCCCCTGGGGGACTAGCGTATACAGATACGCAGTATTTT. The V call is TRBV5-4, the J call TRBJ2-3; TRBD2 matches 10 bases. After removal of 7 bases from V and 3 bases from J, the junction contained 11 bases not matched to a gene. Germline CDR1 reads SGHNT; CDR2 reads YYREEE (reference sequence). The length of the CDR3 is 16 residues.

The chain recombines TRBV25-1 with TRBJ2-1, with D perhaps matching TRBD1 (6 bases). The germline gives CDR1 MGHDK, CDR2 SYGVNS. This CDR3 has 16 amino acids. V shed 1 base and J shed 0 bases, with 10 bases lying between them. The CDR3 loop is CASSEFQGSSYNEQFF. The CDR3 bases are TGTGCCAGCAGTGAATTCCAGGGGTCCTCCTACAATGAGCAGTTCTTC.

V and J are TRBV19 and TRBJ2-2; D remains unclear. The CDR3 covers 12 residues. Germline V gene data show CDR1 as LNHDA and CDR2 as SQIVND (reference sequence). Trimming took off 6 bases at V and 4 bases at J, with 6 bases between the two ends. The CDR3 region is CASRPGTGELFF. The CDR3 DNA sequence: TGTGCCAGTAGACCGGGCACCGGGGAGCTGTTTTTT. Full variable domain (remainder filled in from reference TRBV19 and TRBJ2-2): DGGITQSPKYLFRKEGQNVTLSCEQNLNHDAMYWYRQDPGQGLRLIYYSQIVNDFQKGDIAEGYSVSREKKESFPLTVTSAQKNPTAFYLCASRPGTGELFFGEGSRLTVL.

A single count supports this clone. The chain employs TRBV5-6 and TRBJ2-7, with unresolved D. V was pared by 4 bases and J by 5 bases, with 16 bases between. The germline CDR1 and CDR2 sequences are SGHDT and YYEEEE. This CDR3 spans 14 amino acids. The CDR3 here is CASSPPSHWHEQYF. The DNA for the CDR3 is TGTGCCAGCAGCCCCCCCAGTCATTGGCACGAGCAGTACTTC. Complete variable domain (other parts from reference TRBV5-6 and TRBJ2-7): DAGVTQSPTHLIKTRGQQVTLRCSPKSGHDTVSWYQQALGQGPQFIFQYYEEEERQRGNFPDRFSGHQFPNYSSELNVNALLLGDSALYLCASSPPSHWHEQYFGPGTRLTVT.

This chain connects TRBV5-1 to TRBJ2-7; possible D gene TRBD1, 6 bases. Deletions cut 4 bases from V and 2 bases from J, with 10 bases between. Looked up from germline, CDR1 is SGHRS and CDR2 is YFSETQ. This CDR3 contains 13 residues. CDR3 amino acids: CASSRGQTYEQYF. CDR3 DNA sequence: TGCGCCAGCAGCAGAGGACAGACCTACGAGCAGTACTTC.

V and J are TRBV6-2 or TRBV6-3 and TRBJ1-2; 7 bases are shared with TRBD1. CDR1 and CDR2 (germline): MNHEY, SVGEGT. The CDR3 contains 14 residues. V trimming: 4 bases; J trimming: 8 bases; junction bases outside the gene matches: 10. Here the CDR3 reads CASSSGQRASGYTF. CDR3 nucleotide sequence: TGTGCCAGCAGTTCGGGACAGAGAGCGTCCGGCTACACCTTC.

The chain combines TRBV5-4 with TRBJ2-3; 8 nucleotides align to TRBD2. The ends lost 3 bases at V and 0 bases at J; junction bases unmatched: 6. There are 16 residues in the CDR3. Looked up from germline, CDR1 is SGHNT and CDR2 is YYREEE (reference sequence). CDR3 sequence: CASSSGLAGSTDTQYF. The CDR3 DNA is TGTGCCAGCAGCTCCGGGTTAGCGGGAAGCACAGATACGCAGTATTTT. The variable domain in full, completed from reference TRBV5-4 and TRBJ2-3, reads ETGVTQSPTHLIKTRGQQVTLRCSSQSGHNTVSWYQQALGQGPQFIFQYYREEENGRGNFPPRFSGLQFPNYSSELNVNALELDDSALYLCASSSGLAGSTDTQYFGPGTRLTVL.

The chain carries TRBV3-1 (or the pseudogene TRBV3-2) and TRBJ2-1; 7 positions agree with TRBD2. Trimming at V came to 5 bases and at J to 5 bases, leaving 9 bases not matched to a gene. Germline loops: CDR1 LGHDT, CDR2 YNNKEL (reference sequence). The CDR3 has 15 residues. Here the CDR3 reads CASSRGPSGHNEQFF. CDR3 in DNA: TGTGCCAGCAGCAGAGGTCCTAGCGGACACAATGAGCAGTTCTTC.

This clone was seen once. The V call is TRBV19, the J call TRBJ2-3, with 9 bases aligning to TRBD2. CDR1 is LNHDA, CDR2 SQIVND, per germline (reference sequence). V lost 1 base, J lost 5 bases, and 7 bases stayed unmatched. This CDR3 has 16 residues. CDR3 protein: CASSIAGGRARDTQYF. The CDR3, as DNA: TGTGCCAGTAGTATAGCAGGCGGGAGGGCCAGAGATACGCAGTATTTT.

The chain is built from TRBV28 and TRBJ1-4; no reliable D call. Germline V gene sequence: CDR1 MDHEN, CDR2 SYDVKM. V was shortened by 4 bases and J by 6 bases, with 15 bases between the two germline ends. The CDR3 sequence is 15 residues long. The DNA of the CDR3 is TGTGCCAGCAGTTACGGCTGGGAGAAGGATGAAAAACTGTTTTTT. Translation: CASSYGWEKDEKLFF.

The chain recombines TRBV7-9 with TRBJ2-7, with 8 bases aligning to TRBD2. Germline-derived CDR1 and CDR2 are SEHNR and FQNEAQ (reference sequence). This CDR3 spans 17 amino acids. Trimming cost V 1 base and J 3 bases; bases outside gene matches: 11. The CDR3 sequence: CASSLGPRGGQRYEQYF. The CDR3 DNA sequence: TGTGCCAGCAGCTTAGGACCCCGGGGGGGCCAGCGCTACGAGCAGTACTTC.

This clone occurred a few times. The chain employs TRBV5-1 and TRBJ2-3; TRBD2 might be the D (6 bases). The V gene lost 4 bases and the J gene lost 7 bases, with 16 bases spanning the gap. The CDR3 is made up of 14 amino acids. Germline V gene data show CDR1 as SGHRS and CDR2 as YFSETQ. The CDR3 reads CASSPGSGRNTQYF. For the CDR3, the DNA is TGCGCCAGCAGCCCGGGCTCCGGGAGAAATACGCAGTATTTT.

The rearrangement joins TRBV10-2 to TRBJ1-1; the D is unclear. The V gene lost 4 bases and the J gene lost 1 base, with 7 bases spanning the gap. The CDR3 sequence is 13 residues long. Germline V gene sequence: CDR1 WSHSY, CDR2 SAAADI. The CDR3 DNA sequence: TGCGCCAGCAGTGTGTGGCAGAACACTGAAGCTTTCTTT. Protein product: CASSVWQNTEAFF.

The gene calls are TRBV3-1 (or the pseudogene TRBV3-2) and TRBJ1-5; D call uncertain. This CDR3 is 14 amino acids long. The V end lost 4 bases, the J end lost 7 bases, and 14 bases lay between the germline ends. Germline values: CDR1 LGHDT, CDR2 YNNKEL (reference sequence). CDR3 DNA: TGTGCCAGCAGCCCGCGAAGAGGTATCCAGCCCCAGCATTTT. Its protein is CASSPRRGIQPQHF.

This chain uses TRBV18 with TRBJ1-2; 7 bases map to TRBD1. Germline values: CDR1 KGHSH, CDR2 LQKENI. Trimming at V came to 3 bases and at J to 7 bases, leaving 5 bases not matched to a gene. The CDR3 consists of 13 residues. The CDR3 sequence: CASSPDRDVGYTF. The CDR3 bases are TGTGCCAGCTCACCTGACAGGGACGTTGGCTACACCTTC.

Regarding this clone: The same CDR3 can be traced to other DNA sequences in this sample. DNA for the CDR3: TGTGCCAGCAGCCTGGGCGGGAGAACCTACAATGAGCAGTTCTTC. As protein: CASSLGGRTYNEQFF. The chain is built from TRBV11-3 and TRBJ2-1; 7 bases fit TRBD2. The germline CDR1 and CDR2 sequences are SGHNT and YENEEA. The J segment lost 2 bases and the V segment lost 5 bases, leaving 6 bases of the junction unmatched. The CDR3 loop spans 15 amino acids.

The V call is TRBV3-1 (or the pseudogene TRBV3-2), the J call TRBJ2-7; 7 bases line up with TRBD2. The CDR3 spans 14 residues. The J segment lost 6 bases and the V segment lost 3 bases, leaving 8 bases of the junction unmatched. Germline assignment: CDR1 LGHDT and CDR2 YNNKEL (reference sequence). The CDR3 region is CASSHPGGGFEQYF. The CDR3, as DNA: TGTGCCAGCAGCCATCCGGGGGGAGGGTTCGAGCAGTACTTC.

V and J are TRBV28 and TRBJ1-2; 8 bases fit TRBD1. V lost 6 bases, J lost 3 bases, and 0 bases stayed unmatched. The CDR3 has 12 residues. CDR1 MDHEN and CDR2 SYDVKM come from the germline V gene. CDR3 DNA sequence: TGTGCCAGCAGGACAGGGGACTATGGCTACACCTTC. Translated: CASRTGDYGYTF.

The chain is built from TRBV6-1 and TRBJ2-7; 8 bases are a match to TRBD1. Trimming cost V 2 bases and J 4 bases; bases outside gene matches: 7. This CDR3 is 15 amino acids long. CDR1 is MNHNS and CDR2 is SASEGT in the germline V gene. CDR3 sequence reads: CASSESGTGLYEQYF. As DNA, the CDR3 is TGTGCCAGCAGTGAATCTGGGACAGGACTATACGAGCAGTACTTC.

This chain links TRBV27 with TRBJ2-3; no reliable D call. Germline V gene data show CDR1 as MNHEY and CDR2 as SMNVEV (reference sequence). Trimming pared 8 bases from V and 7 bases from J, leaving 10 bases between. CDR3 length: 11 amino acids. Written as DNA, the CDR3 is TGTGCCAGCCTCCTCAGGAATACGCAGTATTTT. Encoded protein: CASLLRNTQYF.

The V and J genes are TRBV14 and TRBJ1-5; D is perhaps TRBD1 (6 bases). In germline, CDR1 is SGHDN, CDR2 FVKESK. CDR3 length: 15 residues. V lost 1 base and J 6 bases, leaving 13 bases between the germline ends. This chain's CDR3 is CASSQGWGQAQPQHF. CDR3 nucleotide sequence: TGTGCCAGCAGCCAAGGATGGGGGCAAGCTCAGCCCCAGCATTTT.

The genes are TRBV12-3 or TRBV12-4 and TRBJ2-1; 7 nucleotides agree with TRBD1. The junction had 12 bases not matched to a gene; V was cut back by 10 bases and J by 9 bases. CDR3 size: 13 residues. As DNA, the CDR3 is TGTGCCACCGGCGAGGGGGCGAGGGGTGAGCAGTTCTTC. Translation gives CATGEGARGEQFF.

The V and J genes are TRBV3-1 (or the pseudogene TRBV3-2) and TRBJ1-2; 7 nucleotides match TRBD1. The CDR3 runs 15 residues. From germline, CDR1 is LGHDT and CDR2 YNNKEL (reference sequence). The V segment lost 3 bases and the J segment 4 bases; nucleotides outside the gene matches: 8. The DNA for the CDR3 is TGTGCCAGCAGCCATGCTGACAGGGCCGGCTATGGCTACACCTTC. This codes for CASSHADRAGYGYTF.

This chain links TRBV6-5 with TRBJ2-7; possibly TRBD2 for D (6 bases). Germline V gene sequence: CDR1 MNHEY, CDR2 SVGAGI. The CDR3 totals 15 residues. Trimming pared 2 bases from V and 1 base from J, leaving 12 bases between. In nucleotides, the CDR3 is TGTGCCAGCAGTTACAGGGGTGGGGGGTCCTACGAGCAGTACTTC. Translated, it gives CASSYRGGGSYEQYF.

The CDR3 DNA reads as TGTGCCAGCAGCCAAGGGGCCCTAAATTCACCCCTCCACTTT. This sequence encodes CASSQGALNSPLHF. V is TRBV4-2 and J is TRBJ1-6; D unclear. Looked up from germline, CDR1 is LGHNA and CDR2 is YNFKEQ. Trimming took 1 base from V and 7 from J, leaving 8 bases between them. CDR3 length: 14 amino acids.

The chain uses TRBV6-5 and TRBJ1-2; possibly TRBD1 for D (5 bases). Germline assignment: CDR1 MNHEY and CDR2 SVGAGI. CDR3 length equals 15 residues. V shed 6 bases and J shed 3 bases, with 17 bases lying between them. In nucleotides, the CDR3 is TGTGCCAGCAGCGCCGCGGCGGCGGGGGACTATGGCTACACCTTC. Protein: CASSAAAAGDYGYTF.